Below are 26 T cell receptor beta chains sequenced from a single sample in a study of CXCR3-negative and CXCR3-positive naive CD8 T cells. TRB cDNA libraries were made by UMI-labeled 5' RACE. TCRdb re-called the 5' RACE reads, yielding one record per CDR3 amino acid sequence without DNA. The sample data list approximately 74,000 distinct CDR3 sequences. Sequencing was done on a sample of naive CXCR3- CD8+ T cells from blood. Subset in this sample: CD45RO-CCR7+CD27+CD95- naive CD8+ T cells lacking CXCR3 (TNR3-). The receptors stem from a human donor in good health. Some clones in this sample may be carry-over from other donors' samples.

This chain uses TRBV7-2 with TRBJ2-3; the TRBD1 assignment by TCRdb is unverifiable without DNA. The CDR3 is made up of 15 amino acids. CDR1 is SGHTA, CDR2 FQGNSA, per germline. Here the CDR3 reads CASSPWGGALDTQYF.

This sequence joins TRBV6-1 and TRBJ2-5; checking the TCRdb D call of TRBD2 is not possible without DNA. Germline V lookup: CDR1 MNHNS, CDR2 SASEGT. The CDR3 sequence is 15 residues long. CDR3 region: CASSEVVGHTETQYF.

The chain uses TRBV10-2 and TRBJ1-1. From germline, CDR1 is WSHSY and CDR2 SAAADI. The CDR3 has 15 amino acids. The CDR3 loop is CASSDVGGINTEAFF.

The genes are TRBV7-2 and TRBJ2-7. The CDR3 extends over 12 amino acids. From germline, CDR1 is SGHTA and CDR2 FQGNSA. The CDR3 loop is CASSFGFYEQYF.

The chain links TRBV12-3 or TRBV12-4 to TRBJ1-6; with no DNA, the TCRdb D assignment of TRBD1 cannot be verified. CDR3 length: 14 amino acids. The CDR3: CASSFGQGTAPLHF.

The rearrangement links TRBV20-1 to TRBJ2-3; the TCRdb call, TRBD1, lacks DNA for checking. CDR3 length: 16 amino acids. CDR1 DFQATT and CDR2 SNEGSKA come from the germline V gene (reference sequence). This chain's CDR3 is CSARDRGVEVTDTQYF.

CDR3 amino acids: CSARAYSTREGNTDTQYF. This rearrangement joins TRBV20-1 to TRBJ2-3; the D gene TCRdb calls, TRBD2, cannot be checked with no DNA. CDR1 and CDR2 (germline): DFQATT, SNEGSKA (reference sequence). This CDR3 is 18 amino acids long.

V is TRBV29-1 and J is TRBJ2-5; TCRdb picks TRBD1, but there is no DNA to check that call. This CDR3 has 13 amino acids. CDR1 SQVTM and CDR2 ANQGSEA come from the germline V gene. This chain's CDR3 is CSVEKGGTGTQYF.

The CDR3 sequence is CASSLSRGRGNQPQHF. This sequence joins TRBV28 and TRBJ1-5; lacking DNA, the TRBD1 call made by TCRdb goes unchecked. The germline CDR1 and CDR2 sequences are MDHEN and SYDVKM. CDR3 length equals 16 residues.

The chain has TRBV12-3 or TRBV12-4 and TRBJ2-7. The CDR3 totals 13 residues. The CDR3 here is CASSTASFYEQYF.

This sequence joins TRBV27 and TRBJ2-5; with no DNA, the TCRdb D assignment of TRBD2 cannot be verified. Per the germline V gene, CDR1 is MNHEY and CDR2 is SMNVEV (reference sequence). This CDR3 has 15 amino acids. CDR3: CASSLSGGAEEIQYF.

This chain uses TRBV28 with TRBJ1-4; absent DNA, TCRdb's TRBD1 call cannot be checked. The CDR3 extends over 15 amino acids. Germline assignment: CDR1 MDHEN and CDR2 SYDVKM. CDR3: CASSLLRGGIEKLFF.

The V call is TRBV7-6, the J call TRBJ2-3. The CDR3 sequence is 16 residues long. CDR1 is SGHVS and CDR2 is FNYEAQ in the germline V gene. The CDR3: CASSLARMSSTDTQYF.

CDR3 protein: CSAWDREGSYEQYF. The rearrangement uses TRBV20-1 and TRBJ2-7; TCRdb's D gene call, TRBD1, goes unchecked for lack of DNA. The CDR3 length is 14 residues. The germline CDR1 and CDR2 sequences are DFQATT and SNEGSKA (reference sequence).

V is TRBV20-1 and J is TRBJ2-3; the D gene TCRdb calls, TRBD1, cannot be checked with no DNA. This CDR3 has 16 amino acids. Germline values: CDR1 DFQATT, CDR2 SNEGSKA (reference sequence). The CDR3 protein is CSARDLIGGPTDTQYF.

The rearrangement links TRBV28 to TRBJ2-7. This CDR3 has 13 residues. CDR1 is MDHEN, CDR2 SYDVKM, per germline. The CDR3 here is CASSVGGTYEQYF.

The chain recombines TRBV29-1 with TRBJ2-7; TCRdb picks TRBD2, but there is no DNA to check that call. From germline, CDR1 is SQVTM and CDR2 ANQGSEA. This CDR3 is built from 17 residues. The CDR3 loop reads CSVPGTSGGPYSYEQYF.

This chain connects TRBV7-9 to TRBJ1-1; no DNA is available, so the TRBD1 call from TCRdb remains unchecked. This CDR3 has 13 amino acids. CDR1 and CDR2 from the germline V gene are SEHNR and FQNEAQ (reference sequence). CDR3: CASSPRGMSEAFF.

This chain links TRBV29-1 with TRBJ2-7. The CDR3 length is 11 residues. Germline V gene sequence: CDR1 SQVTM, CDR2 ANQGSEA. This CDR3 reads CSGRRYHEQYF.

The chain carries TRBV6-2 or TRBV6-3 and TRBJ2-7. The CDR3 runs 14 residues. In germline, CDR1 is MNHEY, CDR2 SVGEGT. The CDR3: CASSLTESSYEQYF.

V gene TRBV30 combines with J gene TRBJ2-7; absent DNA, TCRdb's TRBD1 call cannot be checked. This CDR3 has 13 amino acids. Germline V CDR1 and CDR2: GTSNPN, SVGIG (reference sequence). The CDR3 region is CAWSVRTGNEQYF.

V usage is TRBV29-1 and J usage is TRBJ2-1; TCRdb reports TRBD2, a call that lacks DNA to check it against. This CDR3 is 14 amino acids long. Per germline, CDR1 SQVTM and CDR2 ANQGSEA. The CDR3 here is CSATGTSIYNEQFF.

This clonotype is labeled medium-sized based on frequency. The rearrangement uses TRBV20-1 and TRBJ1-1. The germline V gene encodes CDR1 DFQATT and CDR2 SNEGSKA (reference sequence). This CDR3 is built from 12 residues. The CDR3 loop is CSATRRDTEAFF.

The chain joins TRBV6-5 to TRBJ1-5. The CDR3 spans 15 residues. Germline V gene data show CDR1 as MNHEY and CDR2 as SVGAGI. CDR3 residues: CASSYSISKNQPQHF.

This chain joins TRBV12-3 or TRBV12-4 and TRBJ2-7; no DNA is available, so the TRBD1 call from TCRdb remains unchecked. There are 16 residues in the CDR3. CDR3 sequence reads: CASSAPRRGRDYEQYF.

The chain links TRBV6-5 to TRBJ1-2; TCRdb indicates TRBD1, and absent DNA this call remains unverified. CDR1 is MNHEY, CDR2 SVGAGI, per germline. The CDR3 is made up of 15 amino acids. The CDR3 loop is CASSYRLRGARGYTF.